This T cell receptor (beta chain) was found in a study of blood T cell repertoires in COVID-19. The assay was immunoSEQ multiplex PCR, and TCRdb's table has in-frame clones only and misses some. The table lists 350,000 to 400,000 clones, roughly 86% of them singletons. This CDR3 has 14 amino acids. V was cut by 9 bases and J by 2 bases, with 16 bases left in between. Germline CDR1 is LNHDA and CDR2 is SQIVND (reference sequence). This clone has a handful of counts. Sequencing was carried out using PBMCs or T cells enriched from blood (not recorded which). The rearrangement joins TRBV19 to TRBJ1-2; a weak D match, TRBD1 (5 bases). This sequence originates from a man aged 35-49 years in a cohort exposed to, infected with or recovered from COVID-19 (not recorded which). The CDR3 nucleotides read TGTGCCAGCCTCTCCCCGGGGGGAAACTATGGCTACACCTTC. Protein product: CASLSPGGNYGYTF.